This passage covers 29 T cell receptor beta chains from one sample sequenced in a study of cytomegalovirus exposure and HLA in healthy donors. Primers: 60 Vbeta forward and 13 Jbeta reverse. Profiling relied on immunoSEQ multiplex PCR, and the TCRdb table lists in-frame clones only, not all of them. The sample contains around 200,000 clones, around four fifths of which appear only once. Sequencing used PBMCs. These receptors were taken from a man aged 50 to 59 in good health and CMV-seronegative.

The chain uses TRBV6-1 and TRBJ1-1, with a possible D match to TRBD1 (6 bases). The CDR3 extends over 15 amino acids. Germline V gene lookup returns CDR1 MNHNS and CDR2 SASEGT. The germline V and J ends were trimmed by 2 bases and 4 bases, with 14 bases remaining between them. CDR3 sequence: CASSESGGRGTEAFF. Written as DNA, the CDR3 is TGTGCCAGCAGTGAAAGTGGGGGCCGGGGCACTGAAGCTTTCTTT.

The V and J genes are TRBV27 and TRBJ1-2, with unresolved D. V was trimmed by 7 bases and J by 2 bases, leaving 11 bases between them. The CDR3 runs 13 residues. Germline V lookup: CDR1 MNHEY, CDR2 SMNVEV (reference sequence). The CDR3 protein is CASKPTGNYGYTF. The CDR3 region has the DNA TGTGCCAGCAAACCCACGGGGAACTATGGCTACACCTTC.

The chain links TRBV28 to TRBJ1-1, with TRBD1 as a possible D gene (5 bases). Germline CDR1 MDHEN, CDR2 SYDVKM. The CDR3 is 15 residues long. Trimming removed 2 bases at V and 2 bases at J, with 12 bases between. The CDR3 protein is CASSLGDRINTEAFF. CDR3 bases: TGTGCCAGCAGTTTAGGCGACAGAATTAACACTGAAGCTTTCTTT.

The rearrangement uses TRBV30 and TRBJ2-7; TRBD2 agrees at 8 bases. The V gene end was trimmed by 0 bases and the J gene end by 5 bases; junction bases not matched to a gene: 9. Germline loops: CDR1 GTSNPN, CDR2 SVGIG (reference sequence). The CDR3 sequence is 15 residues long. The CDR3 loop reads CAWSVLAGGQDEQYF. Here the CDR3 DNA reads TGTGCCTGGAGTGTACTCGCGGGGGGCCAAGACGAGCAGTACTTC.

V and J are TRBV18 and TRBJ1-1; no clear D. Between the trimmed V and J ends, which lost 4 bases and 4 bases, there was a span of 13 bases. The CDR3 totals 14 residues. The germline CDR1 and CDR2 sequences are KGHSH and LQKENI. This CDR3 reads CASSLPTESTEAFF. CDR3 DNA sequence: TGTGCCAGCTCACTGCCAACAGAAAGCACTGAAGCTTTCTTT.

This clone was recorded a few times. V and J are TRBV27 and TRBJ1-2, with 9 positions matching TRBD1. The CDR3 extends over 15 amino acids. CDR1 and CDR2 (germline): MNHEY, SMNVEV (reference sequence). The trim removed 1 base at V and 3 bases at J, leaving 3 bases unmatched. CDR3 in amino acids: CASSLYGTGYYGYTF. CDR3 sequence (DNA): TGTGCCAGCAGTTTATATGGGACAGGGTACTATGGCTACACCTTC.

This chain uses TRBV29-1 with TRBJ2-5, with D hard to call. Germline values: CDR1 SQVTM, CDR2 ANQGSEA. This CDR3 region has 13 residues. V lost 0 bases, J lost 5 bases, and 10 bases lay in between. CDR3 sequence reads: CSVEDLVPETQYF. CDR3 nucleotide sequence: TGCAGCGTTGAAGATCTTGTCCCGGAGACCCAGTACTTC. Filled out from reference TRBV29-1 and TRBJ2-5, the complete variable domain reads SAVISQKPSRDICQRGTSLTIQCQVDSQVTMMFWYRQQPGQSLTLIATANQGSEATYESGFVIDKFPISRPNLTFSTLTVSNMSPEDSSIYLCSVEDLVPETQYFGPGTRLLVL.

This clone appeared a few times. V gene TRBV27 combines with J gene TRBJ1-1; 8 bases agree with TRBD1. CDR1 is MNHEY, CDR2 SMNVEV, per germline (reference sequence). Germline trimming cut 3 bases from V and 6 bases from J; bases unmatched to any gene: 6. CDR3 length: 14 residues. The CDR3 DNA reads TGTGCCAGCAGTTTTTCGGTGACAGGGGCTGAAGCTTTCTTT. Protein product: CASSFSVTGAEAFF.

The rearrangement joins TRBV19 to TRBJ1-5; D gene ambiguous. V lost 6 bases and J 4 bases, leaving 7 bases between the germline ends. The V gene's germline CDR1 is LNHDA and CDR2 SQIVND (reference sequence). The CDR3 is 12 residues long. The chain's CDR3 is CASREQNQPQHF. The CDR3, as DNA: TGTGCCAGTAGGGAACAGAATCAGCCCCAGCATTTT.

CDR3 loop: CASSQEGTSAYNEQFF. Written as DNA, the CDR3 is TGCGCCAGCAGCCAAGAAGGGACTAGTGCCTACAATGAGCAGTTCTTC. This chain links TRBV4-3 with TRBJ2-1; 8 bases are shared with TRBD2. V shed 0 bases, J shed 2 bases, and the junction held 3 bases outside the gene matches. Looked up from germline, CDR1 is LGHNA and CDR2 is YSLEER. The CDR3 covers 16 residues.

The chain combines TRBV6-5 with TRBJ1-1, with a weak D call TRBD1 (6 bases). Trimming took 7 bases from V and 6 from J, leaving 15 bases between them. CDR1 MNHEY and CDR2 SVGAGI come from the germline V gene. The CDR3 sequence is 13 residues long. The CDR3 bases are TGTGCCAGCAACTCCATAGAGGGGGCTGAAGCTTTCTTT. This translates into CASNSIEGAEAFF.

The DNA of the CDR3 is TGTGCCAGCACCCGGACAGGGGGATATCAGCCCCAGCATTTT. This translates into CASTRTGGYQPQHF. The chain has TRBV28 and TRBJ1-5, with TRBD1 identical over 10 bases. The CDR3 has 14 residues. After removal of 7 bases from V and 5 bases from J, the junction contained 5 bases not matched to a gene. Germline V gene sequence: CDR1 MDHEN, CDR2 SYDVKM.

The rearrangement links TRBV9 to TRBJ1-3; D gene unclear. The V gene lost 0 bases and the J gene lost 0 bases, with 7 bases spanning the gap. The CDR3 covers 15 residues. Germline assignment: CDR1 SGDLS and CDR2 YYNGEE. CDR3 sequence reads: CASSVGGSSGNTIYF. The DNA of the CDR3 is TGTGCCAGCAGCGTAGGAGGGAGCTCTGGAAACACCATATATTTT.

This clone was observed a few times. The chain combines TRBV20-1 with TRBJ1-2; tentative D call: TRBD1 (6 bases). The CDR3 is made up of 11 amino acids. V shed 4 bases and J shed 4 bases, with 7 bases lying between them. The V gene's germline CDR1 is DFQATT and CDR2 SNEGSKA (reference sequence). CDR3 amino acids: CSATDSYGYTF. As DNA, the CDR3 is TGCAGTGCTACGGACAGCTATGGCTACACCTTC.

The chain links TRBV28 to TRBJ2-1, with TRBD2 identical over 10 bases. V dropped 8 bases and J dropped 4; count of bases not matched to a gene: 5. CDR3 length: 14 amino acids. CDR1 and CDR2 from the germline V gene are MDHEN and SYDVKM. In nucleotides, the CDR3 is TGTGCCAGCTGTAGCGGGAGGCCGTACAATGAGCAGTTCTTC. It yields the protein CASCSGRPYNEQFF.

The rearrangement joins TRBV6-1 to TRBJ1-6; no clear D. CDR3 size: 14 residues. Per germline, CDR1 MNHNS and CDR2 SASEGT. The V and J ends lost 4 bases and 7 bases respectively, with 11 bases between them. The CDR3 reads CASSAPLANSPLHF. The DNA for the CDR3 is TGTGCCAGCAGTGCCCCTCTTGCGAATTCACCCCTCCACTTT.

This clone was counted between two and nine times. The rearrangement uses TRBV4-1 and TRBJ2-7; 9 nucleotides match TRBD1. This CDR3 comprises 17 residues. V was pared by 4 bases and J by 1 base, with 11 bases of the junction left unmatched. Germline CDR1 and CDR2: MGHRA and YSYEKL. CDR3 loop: CASSPRWDRVTSYEQYF. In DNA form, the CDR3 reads TGCGCCAGCAGCCCTAGATGGGACAGGGTTACGTCCTACGAGCAGTACTTC.

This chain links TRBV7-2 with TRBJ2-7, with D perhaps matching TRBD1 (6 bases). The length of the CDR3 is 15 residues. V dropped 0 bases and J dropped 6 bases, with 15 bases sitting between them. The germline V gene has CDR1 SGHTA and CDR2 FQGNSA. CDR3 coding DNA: TGTGCCAGCAGCTTAGCGCCAGGGGCGGCAGTCGAGCAGTACTTC. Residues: CASSLAPGAAVEQYF.

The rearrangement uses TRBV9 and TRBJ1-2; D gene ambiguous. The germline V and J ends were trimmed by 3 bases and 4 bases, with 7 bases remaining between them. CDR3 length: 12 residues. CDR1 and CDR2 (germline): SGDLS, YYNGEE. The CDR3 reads CASSEGSYGYTF. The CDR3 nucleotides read TGTGCCAGCAGCGAAGGGAGCTATGGCTACACCTTC. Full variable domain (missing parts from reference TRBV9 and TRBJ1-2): DSGVTQTPKHLITATGQRVTLRCSPRSGDLSVYWYQQSLDQGLQFLIQYYNGEERAKGNILERFSAQQFPDLHSELNLSSLELGDSALYFCASSEGSYGYTFGSGTRLTVV.

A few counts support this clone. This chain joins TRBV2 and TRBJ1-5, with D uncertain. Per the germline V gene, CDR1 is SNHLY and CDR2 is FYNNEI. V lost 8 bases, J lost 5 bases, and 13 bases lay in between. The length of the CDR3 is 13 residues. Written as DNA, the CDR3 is TGTGCCAGCTTCCAGTCACGGGATCAGCCCCAGCATTTT. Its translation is CASFQSRDQPQHF.

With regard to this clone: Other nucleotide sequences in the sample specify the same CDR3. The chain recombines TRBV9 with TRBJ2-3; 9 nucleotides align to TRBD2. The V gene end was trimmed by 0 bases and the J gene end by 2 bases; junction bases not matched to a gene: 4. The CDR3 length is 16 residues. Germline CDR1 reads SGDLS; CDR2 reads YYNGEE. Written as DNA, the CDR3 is TGTGCCAGCAGCGTAGGGCTAGCGGGGCCCACAGATACGCAGTATTTT. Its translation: CASSVGLAGPTDTQYF.

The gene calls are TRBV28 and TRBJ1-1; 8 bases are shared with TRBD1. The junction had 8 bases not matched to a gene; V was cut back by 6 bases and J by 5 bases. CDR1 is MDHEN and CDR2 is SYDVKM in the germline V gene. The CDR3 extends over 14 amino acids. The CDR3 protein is CASRMTGASTEAFF. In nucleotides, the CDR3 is TGTGCCAGCAGGATGACAGGGGCTTCGACTGAAGCTTTCTTT. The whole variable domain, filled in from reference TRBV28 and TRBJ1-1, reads DVKVTQSSRYLVKRTGEKVFLECVQDMDHENMFWYRQDPGLGLRLIYFSYDVKMKEKGDIPEGYSVSREKKERFSLILESASTNQTSMYLCASRMTGASTEAFFGQGTRLTVV.

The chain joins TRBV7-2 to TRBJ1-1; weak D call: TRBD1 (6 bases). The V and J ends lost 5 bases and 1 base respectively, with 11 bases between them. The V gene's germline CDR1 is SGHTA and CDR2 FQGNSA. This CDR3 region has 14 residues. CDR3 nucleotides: TGTGCCAGCAGCCGATGGACAGAGAACACTGAAGCTTTCTTT. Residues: CASSRWTENTEAFF. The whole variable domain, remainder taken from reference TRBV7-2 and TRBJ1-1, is GAGVSQSPSNKVTEKGKDVELRCDPISGHTALYWYRQSLGQGLEFLIYFQGNSAPDKSGLPSDRFSAERTGGSVSTLTIQRTQQEDSAVYLCASSRWTENTEAFFGQGTRLTVV.

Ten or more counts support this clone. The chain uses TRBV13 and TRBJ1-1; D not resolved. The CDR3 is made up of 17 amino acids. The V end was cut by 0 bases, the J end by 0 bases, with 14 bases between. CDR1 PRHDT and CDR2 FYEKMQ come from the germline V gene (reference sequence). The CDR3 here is CASSLGKPEHLNTEAFF. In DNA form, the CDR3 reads TGTGCCAGCAGCTTAGGCAAACCAGAACATTTGAACACTGAAGCTTTCTTT.

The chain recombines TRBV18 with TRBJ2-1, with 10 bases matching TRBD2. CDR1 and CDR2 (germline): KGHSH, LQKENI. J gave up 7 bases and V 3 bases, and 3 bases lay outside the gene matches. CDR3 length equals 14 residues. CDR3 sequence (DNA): TGTGCCAGCTCACCCGGGACTAGCGTGAATGAGCAGTTCTTC. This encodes CASSPGTSVNEQFF. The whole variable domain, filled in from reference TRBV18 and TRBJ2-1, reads NAGVMQNPRHLVRRRGQEARLRCSPMKGHSHVYWYRQLPEEGLKFMVYLQKENIIDESGMPKERFSAEFPKEGPSILRIQQVVRGDSAAYFCASSPGTSVNEQFFGPGTRLTVL.

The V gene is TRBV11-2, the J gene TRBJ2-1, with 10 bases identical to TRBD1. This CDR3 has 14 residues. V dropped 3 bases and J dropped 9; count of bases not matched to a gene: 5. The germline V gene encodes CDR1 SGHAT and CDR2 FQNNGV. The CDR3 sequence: CASSFGQGVGEQFF. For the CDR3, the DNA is TGTGCCAGCAGCTTCGGACAGGGGGTCGGTGAGCAGTTCTTC.

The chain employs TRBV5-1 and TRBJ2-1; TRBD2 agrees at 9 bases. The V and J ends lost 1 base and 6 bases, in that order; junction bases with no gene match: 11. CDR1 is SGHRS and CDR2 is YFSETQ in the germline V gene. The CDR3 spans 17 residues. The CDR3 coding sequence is TGCGCCAGCAGCTTGCGAGGCGGGGGGGGAAACGTCAATGAGCAGTTCTTC. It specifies CASSLRGGGGNVNEQFF.

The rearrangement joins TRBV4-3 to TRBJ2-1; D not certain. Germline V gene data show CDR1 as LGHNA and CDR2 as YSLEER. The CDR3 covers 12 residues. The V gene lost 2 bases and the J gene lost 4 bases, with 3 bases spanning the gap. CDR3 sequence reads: CASSQSYNEQFF. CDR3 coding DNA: TGCGCCAGCAGCCAATCGTACAATGAGCAGTTCTTC.

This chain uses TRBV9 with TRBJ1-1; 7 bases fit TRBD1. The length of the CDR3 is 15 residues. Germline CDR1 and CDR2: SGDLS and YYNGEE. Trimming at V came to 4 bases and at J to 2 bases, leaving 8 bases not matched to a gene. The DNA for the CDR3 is TGTGCCAGCAGCTCAACCAACAGGGGAAACACTGAAGCTTTCTTT. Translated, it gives CASSSTNRGNTEAFF.